The 4 T cell receptor beta chains reported below all come from one sample, sequenced in a study of blood T cell repertoires in COVID-19 (dated by TCRdb to about 2020). Receptor amplification or capture employed the immunoSEQ multiplex PCR assay. Sourced from immuneACCESS, this table was stored by TCRdb with only in-frame sequences that have V and J called. A share of the clones is absent; for the studies checked, an unresolved V gene accounts for under half, and the remainder has no known explanation. For this sample the table gives about 160,000 clones, of which 60% to 85% were detected only once. The ten largest make up roughly 8% of the sample. Sequenced input: peripheral blood. The receptors here all came from a man aged 55 to 70 with acute or convalescent COVID-19.

This clone came up once. The rearrangement links TRBV10-3 to TRBJ1-1, with a tentative D call TRBD1 (6 bases). Looked up from germline, CDR1 is ENHRY and CDR2 is SYGVKD. This CDR3 is 13 amino acids long. V was cut by 7 bases and J by 1 base, with 10 bases left in between. CDR3 protein: CAIKPQGNTEAFF. CDR3 DNA sequence: TGTGCCATCAAGCCACAGGGGAACACTGAAGCTTTCTTT.

This clone was seen a few times. J is TRBJ2-7 and V is TRBV29-1, with 10 bases aligning to TRBD1. The CDR3 has 12 residues. Losses at the gene ends were 7 bases for V and 6 bases for J; bases not matched to a gene: 6. Germline loops: CDR1 SQVTM, CDR2 ANQGSEA. The CDR3 loop is CSARRDRGEQYF. The CDR3 DNA is TGCAGCGCCAGACGGGACAGGGGCGAGCAGTACTTC.

The chain employs TRBV24-1 and TRBJ2-1; 13 nucleotides match TRBD2. Germline CDR1 reads KGHDR; CDR2 reads SFDVKD. CDR3 length: 18 amino acids. V trimming: 5 bases; J trimming: 8 bases; junction bases outside the gene matches: 14. The CDR3 sequence: CATSVSGQLAGGPHEQFF. CDR3 nucleotides: TGTGCCACCAGTGTGTCTGGACAACTAGCGGGGGGGCCCCATGAGCAGTTCTTC.

This clone has just a few counts. The V and J genes are TRBV2 and TRBJ1-6, with D possibly TRBD1 on 5 matching bases. V was pared by 8 bases and J by 9 bases, with 14 bases between. In germline, CDR1 is SNHLY, CDR2 FYNNEI. This CDR3 comprises 13 residues. The CDR3 DNA is TGTGCCAGCTCCCAGGGTGAGGCTTCACCCCTCCACTTT. Translation gives CASSQGEASPLHF.